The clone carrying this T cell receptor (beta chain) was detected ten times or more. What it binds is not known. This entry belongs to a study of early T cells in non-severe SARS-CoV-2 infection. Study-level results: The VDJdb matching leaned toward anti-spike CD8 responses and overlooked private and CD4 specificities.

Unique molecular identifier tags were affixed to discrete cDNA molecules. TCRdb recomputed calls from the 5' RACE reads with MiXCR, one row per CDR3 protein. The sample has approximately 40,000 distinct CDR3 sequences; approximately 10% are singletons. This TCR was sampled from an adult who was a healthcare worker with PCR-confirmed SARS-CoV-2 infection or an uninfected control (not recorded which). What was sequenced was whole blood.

For the CDR3, the DNA is TGTGCCAGCAGTTGGTATCGGCAGTCAGGCAATCAGCCCCAGCATTTT. This sequence encodes CASSWYRQSGNQPQHF. This sequence joins TRBV6-2 or TRBV6-3 and TRBJ1-5; D not resolved. The V end was cut by 4 bases, the J end by 2 bases, with 15 bases between. Germline CDR1 and CDR2: MNHEY and SVGEGT. The CDR3 is 16 residues long.